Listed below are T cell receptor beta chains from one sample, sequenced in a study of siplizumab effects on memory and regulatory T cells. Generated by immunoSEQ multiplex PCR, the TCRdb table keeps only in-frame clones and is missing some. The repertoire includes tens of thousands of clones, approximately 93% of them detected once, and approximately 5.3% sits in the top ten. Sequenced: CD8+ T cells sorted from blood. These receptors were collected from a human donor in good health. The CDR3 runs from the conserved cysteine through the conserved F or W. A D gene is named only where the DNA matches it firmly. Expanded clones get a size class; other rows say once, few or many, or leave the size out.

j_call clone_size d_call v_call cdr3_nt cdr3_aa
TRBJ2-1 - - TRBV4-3 TGCGCCAGCAGCCAAGGGACCCTCGGAGGCAATGAGCAGTTCTTC CASSQGTLGGNEQFF
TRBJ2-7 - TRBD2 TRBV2 TGTGCCAGCAGCCCCCTTAGCGGGGGGTTCTACGAGCAGTACTTC CASSPLSGGFYEQYF
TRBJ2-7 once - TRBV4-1 TGCGCCAGCAGCCCCCTCCCAAAAACAGAATACTACGAGCAGTACTTC CASSPLPKTEYYEQYF
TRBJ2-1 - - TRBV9 TGTGCCAGCAGGGACAGCCGAAATGAGCAGTTCTTC CASRDSRNEQFF
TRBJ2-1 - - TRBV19 TGTGCCAGTGAGGCAGGGGCGTTGGATGAGCAGTTCTTC CASEAGALDEQFF
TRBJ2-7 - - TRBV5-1 TGCGCCAGCACCCCCCATTGGACCGACTCCTACGAGCAGTACTTC CASTPHWTDSYEQYF
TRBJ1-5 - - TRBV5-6 TGTGCCAGCAGCCTTGTATCGGCATCGAATCAGCCCCAGCATTTT CASSLVSASNQPQHF
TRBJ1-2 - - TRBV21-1 TGTGCCAGCCACCGGGAAGGGAAGACTAACTATGGCTACACCTTC CASHREGKTNYGYTF
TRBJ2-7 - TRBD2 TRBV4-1 TGCGCCAGCAGCCTAACTAGCGGGGCCAGCTCCTACGAGCAGTACTTC CASSLTSGASSYEQYF
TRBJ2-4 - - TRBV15 TGTGCCACCAGCATTTTTCCGCCGGGACAACCCAAAAACATTCAGTACTTC CATSIFPPGQPKNIQYF
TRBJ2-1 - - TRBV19 TGTGCCAGTAGCCTGACTAGTGCGGATGAGCAGTTCTTC CASSLTSADEQFF
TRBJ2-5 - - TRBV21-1 TGTGCCAGCAGCAAACATATACAGGTATGGGAGACCCAGTACTTC CASSKHIQVWETQYF
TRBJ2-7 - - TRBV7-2 TGTGCCAGCAGCGACACGGACGGCTCGGTCTACGAGCAGTACTTC CASSDTDGSVYEQYF
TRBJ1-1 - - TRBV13 TGTGCCAGCAGCTTGTGGACCGAGGGGCCTGAAGCTTTCTTT CASSLWTEGPEAFF
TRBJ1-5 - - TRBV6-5 TGTGCCAGCAGTTGGGACCCAGGAGAGGCCCAGCATTTT CASSWDPGEAQHF
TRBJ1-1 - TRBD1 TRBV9 TGTGCCAGCAGCGCATACTTTGGACAGGGCGCTGAAGCTTTCTTT CASSAYFGQGAEAFF
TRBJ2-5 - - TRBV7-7 TGTGCCAGCAGCCCAGTCCGGGACACCTTCCAAGAGACCCAGTACTTC CASSPVRDTFQETQYF
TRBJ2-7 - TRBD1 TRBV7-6 TGTGCCAGCAGCTTGATCCAGGGGGCTAACGAGCAGTACTTC CASSLIQGANEQYF
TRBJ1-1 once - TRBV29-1 TGCAGCGTCGAAAGAGCTTTCTTT CSVERAFF
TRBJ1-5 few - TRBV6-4 TGTGCCAGCAGTGAGGGGAGCAATCAGCCCCAGCATTTT CASSEGSNQPQHF
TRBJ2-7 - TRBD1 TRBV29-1 TGCAGCTGCTCCGGGACAGACTACGAGCAGTACTTC CSCSGTDYEQYF
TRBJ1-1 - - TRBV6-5 TGTGCCAGCAGTTTATCTGCGGTTGGTGAAGCTTTCTTT CASSLSAVGEAFF
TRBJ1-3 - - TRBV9 TGTGCCAGCAGCGGAGGCCAGGGAGTTGGAAACACCATATATTTT CASSGGQGVGNTIYF
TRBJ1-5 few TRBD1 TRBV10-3 TGTGCCATCAGTGAGCCCGGGACAGGGCCGCGGCAGCCCCAGCATTTT CAISEPGTGPRQPQHF
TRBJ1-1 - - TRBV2 TGTGCCAGCAGTGGGCCAGGACTCACTGAAGCTTTCTTT CASSGPGLTEAFF
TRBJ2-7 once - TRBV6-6 TGTGCCAGCAGTTCCGACAGTACCTACGAGCAGTACTTC CASSSDSTYEQYF
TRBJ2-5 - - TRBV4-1 TGCGCCAGCAGCCGAAAAGGGGACCCTCAAGAGACCCAGTACTTC CASSRKGDPQETQYF
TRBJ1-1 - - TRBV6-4 TGTGCCAGCAGTGTGACAGCCGCCACTGAAGCTTTCTTT CASSVTAATEAFF
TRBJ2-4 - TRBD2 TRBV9 TGTGCCAGCAGCCCCACGACTAGCGGGGGGGCGGTAAACATTCAGTACTTC CASSPTTSGGAVNIQYF
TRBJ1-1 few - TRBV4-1 TGCGCCAGCAGCCAAGGGGAGAACACTGAAGCTTTCTTT CASSQGENTEAFF
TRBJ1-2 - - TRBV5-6 TGTGCCAGCAGCTTGTCAGCCTATGGCTACACCTTC CASSLSAYGYTF
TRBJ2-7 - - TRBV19 TGTGCCAGTAGTATGGGGCAGACCTACGAGCAGTACTTC CASSMGQTYEQYF
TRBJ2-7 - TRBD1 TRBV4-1 TGCGCCAGCAGCGCTTCGAGACAGGGGGCGGACGAGCAGTACTTC CASSASRQGADEQYF
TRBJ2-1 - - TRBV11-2 TGTGCCAGCAGCTTAGCCTCTCCAGCGGAGCAGTTCTTC CASSLASPAEQFF
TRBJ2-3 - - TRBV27 TGTGCCAGCAGTTCCACAGATACGCAGTATTTT CASSSTDTQYF
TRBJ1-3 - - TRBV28 TGTGCCAGCGGAATTCAAGGGCGGGAAAACACCATATATTTT CASGIQGRENTIYF
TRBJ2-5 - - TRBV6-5 TGTGCCAGCAGTCCCCACGTACAGGGCAAGGGGACCCAGTACTTC CASSPHVQGKGTQYF
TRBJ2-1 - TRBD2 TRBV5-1 TGCGCCAGCAGCGCCTTAACTAGCGGGGGGGTCGGTTCCTACAATGAGCAGTTCTTC CASSALTSGGVGSYNEQFF
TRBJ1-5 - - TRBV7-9 TGTGCCAGCAGCTCGAACAGGGTTCGGGGTCAGCCCCAGCATTTT CASSSNRVRGQPQHF
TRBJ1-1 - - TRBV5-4 TGTGCCAGCAGCTTGGGGGGGGTCAGCACTGAAGCTTTCTTT CASSLGGVSTEAFF
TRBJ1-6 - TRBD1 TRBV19 TGTGCCAGTAGTATCGGACAGGGATATCGATCACCCCTCCACTTT CASSIGQGYRSPLHF
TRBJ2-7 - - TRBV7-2 TGTGCCAGCAGCTTAAGTCTCGACAGAATCTACGAGCAGTACTTC CASSLSLDRIYEQYF
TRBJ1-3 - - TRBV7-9 TGTGCCAGCAGACAGTTCACCGGAAACACCATATATTTT CASRQFTGNTIYF
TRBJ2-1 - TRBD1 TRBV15 TGTGCCACCAGCAGAACAGGGGGCATTATCAATGAGCAGTTCTTC CATSRTGGIINEQFF
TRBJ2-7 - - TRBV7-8 TGTGCCAGCAGCTTGGTAGGGGGATCCTACGAGCAGTACTTC CASSLVGGSYEQYF
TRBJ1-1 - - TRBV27 TGTGCCAGCTCCACAGGGAACACTGAAGCTTTCTTT CASSTGNTEAFF
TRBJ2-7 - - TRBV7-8 TGTGCCAGCAGCTTCGCGGATCCCTACGAGCAGTACTTC CASSFADPYEQYF
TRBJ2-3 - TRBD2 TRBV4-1 TGCGCCAGCAGCCAAGCTTCGACTAGCGGGGGACGCCATGGGGATACGCAGTATTTT CASSQASTSGGRHGDTQYF
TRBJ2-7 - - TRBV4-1 TGCGCCAGCAGCCATAATGCAGGGGAGAGCTCCTACGAGCAGTACTTC CASSHNAGESSYEQYF
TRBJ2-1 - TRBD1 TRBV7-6 TGTGCCAGCAGCCTCACACAGGGGGACAATGAGCAGTTCTTC CASSLTQGDNEQFF
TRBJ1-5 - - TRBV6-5 TGTGCCAGCAGTCCGGGGGCCTCGGATCAGCCCCAGCATTTT CASSPGASDQPQHF
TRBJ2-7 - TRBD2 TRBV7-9 TGTGCCAGCAGCCATAGAAAGGGACTAGCGGGGGACCCAGAGCAGTACTTC CASSHRKGLAGDPEQYF